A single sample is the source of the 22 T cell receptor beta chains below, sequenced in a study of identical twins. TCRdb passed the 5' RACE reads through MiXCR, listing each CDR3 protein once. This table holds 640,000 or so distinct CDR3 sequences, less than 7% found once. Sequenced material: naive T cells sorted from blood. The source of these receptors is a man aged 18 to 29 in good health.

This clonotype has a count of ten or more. CDR3 nucleotide sequence: TGTGCCAGCAGCCAAACCGCAGGGGACCCTGAAGCTTTCTTT. It specifies CASSQTAGDPEAFF. V is TRBV7-8 and J is TRBJ1-1, with TRBD1 as a possible D gene (6 bases). Germline CDR1 and CDR2: SGHVS and FQNEAQ. With 5 bases removed from V and 6 bases from J, the gap between germline ends came to 16 bases. This CDR3 comprises 14 residues.

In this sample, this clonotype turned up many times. Here the CDR3 reads CASSYQAGQVGNQPQHF. Here the CDR3 DNA reads TGTGCCAGCAGTTACCAGGCGGGACAGGTGGGCAATCAGCCCCAGCATTTT. The J gene is TRBJ1-5, the V gene TRBV6-2 or TRBV6-3; 8 bases agree with TRBD1. In germline, CDR1 is MNHEY, CDR2 SVGEGT. This CDR3 is 17 amino acids long. Germline trimming cut 2 bases from V and 2 bases from J; bases unmatched to any gene: 8.

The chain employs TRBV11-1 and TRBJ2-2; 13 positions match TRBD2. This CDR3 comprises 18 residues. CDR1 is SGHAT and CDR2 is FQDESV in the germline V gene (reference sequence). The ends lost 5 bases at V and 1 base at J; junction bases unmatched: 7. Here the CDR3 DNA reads TGTGCCAGCAGCCCGTGGACTAGCGGGGGAATGAACACCGGGGAGCTGTTTTTT. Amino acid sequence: CASSPWTSGGMNTGELFF. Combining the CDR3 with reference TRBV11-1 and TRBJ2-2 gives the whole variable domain EAEVAQSPRYKITEKSQAVAFWCDPISGHATLYWYRQILGQGPELLVQFQDESVVDDSQLPKDRFSAERLKGVDSTLKIQPAELGDSAMYLCASSPWTSGGMNTGELFFGEGSRLTVL.

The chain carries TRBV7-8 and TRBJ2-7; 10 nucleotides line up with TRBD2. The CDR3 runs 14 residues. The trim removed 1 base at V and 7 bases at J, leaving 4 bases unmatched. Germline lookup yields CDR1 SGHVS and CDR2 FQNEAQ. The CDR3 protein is CASSLGGTSVEQYF. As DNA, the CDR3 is TGTGCCAGCAGCTTAGGGGGGACTAGCGTAGAGCAGTACTTC.

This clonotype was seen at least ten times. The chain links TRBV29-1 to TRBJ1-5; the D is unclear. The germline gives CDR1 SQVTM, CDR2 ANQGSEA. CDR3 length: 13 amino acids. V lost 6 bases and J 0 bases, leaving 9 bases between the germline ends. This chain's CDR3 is CSVSKDSNQPQHF. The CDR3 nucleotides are TGCAGCGTATCCAAGGATAGCAATCAGCCCCAGCATTTT.

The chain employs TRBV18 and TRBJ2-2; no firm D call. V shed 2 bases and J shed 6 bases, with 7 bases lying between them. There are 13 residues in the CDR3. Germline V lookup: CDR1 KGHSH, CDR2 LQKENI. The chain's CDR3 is CASSPFESGELFF. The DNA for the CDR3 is TGTGCCAGCTCACCATTTGAATCCGGGGAGCTGTTTTTT.

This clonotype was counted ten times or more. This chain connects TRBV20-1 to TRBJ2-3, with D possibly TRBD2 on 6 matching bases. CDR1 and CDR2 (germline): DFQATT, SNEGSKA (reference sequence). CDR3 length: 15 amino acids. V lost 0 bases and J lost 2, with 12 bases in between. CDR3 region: CSARDRGRSTDTQYF. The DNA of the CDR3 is TGCAGTGCTAGAGATCGGGGGAGGTCCACAGATACGCAGTATTTT.

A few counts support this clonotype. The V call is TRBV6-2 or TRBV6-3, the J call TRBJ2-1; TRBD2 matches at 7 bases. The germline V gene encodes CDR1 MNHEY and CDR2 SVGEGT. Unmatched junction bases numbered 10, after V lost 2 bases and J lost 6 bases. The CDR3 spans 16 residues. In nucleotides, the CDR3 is TGTGCCAGCAGTTACCCCGGGGTAGCGGGCTTCAATGAGCAGTTCTTC. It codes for CASSYPGVAGFNEQFF.

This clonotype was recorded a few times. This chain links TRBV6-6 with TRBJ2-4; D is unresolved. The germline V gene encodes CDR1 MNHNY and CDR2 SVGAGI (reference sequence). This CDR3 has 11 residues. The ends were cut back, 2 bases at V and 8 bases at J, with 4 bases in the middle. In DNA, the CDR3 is TGTGCCAGCAGTTACATGGACATTCAGTACTTC. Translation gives CASSYMDIQYF.

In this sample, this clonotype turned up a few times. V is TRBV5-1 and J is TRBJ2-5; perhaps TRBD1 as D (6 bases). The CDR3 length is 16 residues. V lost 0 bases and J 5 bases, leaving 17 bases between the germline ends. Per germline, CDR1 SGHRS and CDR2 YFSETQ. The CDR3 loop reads CASSLDGRDKVETQYF. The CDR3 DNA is TGCGCCAGCAGCTTGGATGGCAGGGACAAGGTGGAGACCCAGTACTTC.

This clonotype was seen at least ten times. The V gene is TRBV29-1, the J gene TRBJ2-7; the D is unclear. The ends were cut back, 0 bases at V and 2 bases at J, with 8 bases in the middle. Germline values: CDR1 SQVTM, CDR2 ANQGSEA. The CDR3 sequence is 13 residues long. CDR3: CSVEDLVTYEQYF. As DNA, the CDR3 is TGCAGCGTTGAAGATTTAGTCACCTACGAGCAGTACTTC.

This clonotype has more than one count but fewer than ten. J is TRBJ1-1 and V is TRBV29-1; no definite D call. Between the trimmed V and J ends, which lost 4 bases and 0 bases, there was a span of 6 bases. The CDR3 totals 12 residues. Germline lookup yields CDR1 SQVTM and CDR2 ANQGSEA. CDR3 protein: CSVVQLNTEAFF. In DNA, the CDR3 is TGCAGCGTTGTACAGTTGAACACTGAAGCTTTCTTT.

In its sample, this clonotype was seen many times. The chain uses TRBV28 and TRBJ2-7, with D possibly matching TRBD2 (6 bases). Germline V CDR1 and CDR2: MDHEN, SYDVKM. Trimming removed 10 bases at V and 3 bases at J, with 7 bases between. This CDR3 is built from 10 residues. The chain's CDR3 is CATGVYEQYF. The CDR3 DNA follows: TGTGCCACGGGGGTCTACGAGCAGTACTTC. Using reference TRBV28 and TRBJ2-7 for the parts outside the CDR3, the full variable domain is DVKVTQSSRYLVKRTGEKVFLECVQDMDHENMFWYRQDPGLGLRLIYFSYDVKMKEKGDIPEGYSVSREKKERFSLILESASTNQTSMYLCATGVYEQYFGPGTRLTVT.

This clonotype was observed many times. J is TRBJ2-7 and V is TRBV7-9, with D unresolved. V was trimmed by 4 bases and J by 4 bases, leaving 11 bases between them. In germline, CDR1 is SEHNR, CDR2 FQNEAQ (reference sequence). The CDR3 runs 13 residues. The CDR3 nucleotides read TGTGCCAGCAGCTCGGTGCCTAAATACGAGCAGTACTTC. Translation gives CASSSVPKYEQYF.

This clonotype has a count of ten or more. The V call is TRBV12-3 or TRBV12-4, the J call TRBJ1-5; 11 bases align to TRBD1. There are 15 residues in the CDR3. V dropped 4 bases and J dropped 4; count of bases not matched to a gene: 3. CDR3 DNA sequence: TGTGCCAGCAGTTGGGGGACAGGGGGAAATCAGCCCCAGCATTTT. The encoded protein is CASSWGTGGNQPQHF.

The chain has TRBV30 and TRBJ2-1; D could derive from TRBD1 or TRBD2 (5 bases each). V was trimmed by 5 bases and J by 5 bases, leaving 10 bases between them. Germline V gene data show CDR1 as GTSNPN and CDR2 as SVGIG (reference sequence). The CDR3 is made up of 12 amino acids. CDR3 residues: CAWGTLNNEQFF. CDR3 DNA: TGTGCCTGGGGGACCCTTAACAATGAGCAGTTCTTC.

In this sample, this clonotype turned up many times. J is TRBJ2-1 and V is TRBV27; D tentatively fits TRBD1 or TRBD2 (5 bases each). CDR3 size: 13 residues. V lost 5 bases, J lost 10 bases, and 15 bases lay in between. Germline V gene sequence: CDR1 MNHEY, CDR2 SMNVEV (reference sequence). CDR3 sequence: CASSRDHSSEQFF. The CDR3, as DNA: TGTGCCAGCAGTCGGGACCACTCTTCGGAGCAGTTCTTC.

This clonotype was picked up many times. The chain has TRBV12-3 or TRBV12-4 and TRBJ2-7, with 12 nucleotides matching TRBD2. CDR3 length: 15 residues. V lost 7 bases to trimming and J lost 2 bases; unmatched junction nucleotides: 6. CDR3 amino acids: CASTLAGGITYEQYF. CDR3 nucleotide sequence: TGTGCCAGCACTCTAGCGGGAGGGATCACCTACGAGCAGTACTTC.

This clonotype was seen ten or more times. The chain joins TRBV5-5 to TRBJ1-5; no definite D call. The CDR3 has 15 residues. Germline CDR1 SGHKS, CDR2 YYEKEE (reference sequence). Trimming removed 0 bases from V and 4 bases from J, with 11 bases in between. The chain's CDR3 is CASSLAPQINQPQHF. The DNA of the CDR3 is TGTGCCAGCAGCTTGGCGCCACAAATAAATCAGCCCCAGCATTTT.

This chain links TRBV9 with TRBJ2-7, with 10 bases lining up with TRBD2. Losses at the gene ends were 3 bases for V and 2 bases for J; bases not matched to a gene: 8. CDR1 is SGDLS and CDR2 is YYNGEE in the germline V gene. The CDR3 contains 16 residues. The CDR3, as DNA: TGTGCCAGCAGCGCTACGCTAGCGGGAGATCCCTACGAGCAGTACTTC. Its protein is CASSATLAGDPYEQYF.

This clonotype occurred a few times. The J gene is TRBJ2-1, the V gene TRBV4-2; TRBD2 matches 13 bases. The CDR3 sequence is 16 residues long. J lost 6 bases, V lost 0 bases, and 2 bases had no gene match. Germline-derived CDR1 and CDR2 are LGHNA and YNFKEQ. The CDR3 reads CASSQETSGRLNEQFF. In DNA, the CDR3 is TGTGCCAGCAGCCAAGAGACTAGCGGGAGGCTCAATGAGCAGTTCTTC.

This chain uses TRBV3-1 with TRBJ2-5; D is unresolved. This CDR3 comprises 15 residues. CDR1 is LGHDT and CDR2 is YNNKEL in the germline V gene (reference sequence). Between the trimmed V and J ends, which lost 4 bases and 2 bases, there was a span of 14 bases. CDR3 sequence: CASSPTVVGQETQYF. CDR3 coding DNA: TGTGCCAGCAGCCCAACTGTAGTGGGTCAAGAGACCCAGTACTTC.